This T cell receptor beta chain was captured in a study of T-cell reconstitution after alpha-beta-depleted transplantation in children. During its preparation, the TCRbeta library received unique molecular identifiers. TCRdb used MiXCR to reprocess the PCR reads, holding one entry per CDR3 protein. The table shows about 610,000 distinct CDR3 sequences, with 8% to 11% occurring only once. The germline V and J ends were trimmed by 0 bases and 0 bases, with 11 bases remaining between them. The germline CDR1 and CDR2 sequences are LGHNA and YSLEER. This CDR3 is 17 amino acids long. This clonotype was sampled from a human donor who donated a stem cell graft to a child with acute myeloid leukemia. The chain has TRBV4-3 and TRBJ2-2; no clear D. The sample here was PBMCs from the stem cell graft donor, taken from the stem cell graft. CDR3 nucleotides: TGCGCCAGCAGCCAAGATTTGAGGAGTTCGAACACCGGGGAGCTGTTTTTT. Translated: CASSQDLRSSNTGELFF.